This T cell receptor beta chain was captured in a study of naive and memory T cell subsets. Two oligonucleotides, mixed equimolar, formed the beta constant-region primer covering TRBC1 and TRBC2. Ligation attached a single-stranded oligonucleotide with a 12-nucleotide UMI and the SP2 primer to the cDNA 3' end. TCRdb ran MiXCR on the UMI-ligation and nested PCR reads and lists one entry per CDR3 protein. The sample includes some 87,000 distinct CDR3 sequences, about 7% seen only once; the top ten take 1.6%. The sample holds many counts of this clonotype. This CDR3 is built from 14 residues. Germline CDR1 SGHNT, CDR2 YYREEE (reference sequence). Trimming cost V 3 bases and J 7 bases; bases outside gene matches: 7. Cells stained for CD3, CD4, CD8, CD45RA and CD27 were sorted into four subsets.

The clonotype was recovered from a human donor in good health. Sequenced sample: central memory CD4+ T cells from blood. V and J are TRBV5-4 and TRBJ2-4; TRBD1 aligns across 7 bases. As DNA, the CDR3 is TGTGCCAGCAGCTCAGGGGACAGACTCAACATTCAGTACTTC. As protein: CASSSGDRLNIQYF.